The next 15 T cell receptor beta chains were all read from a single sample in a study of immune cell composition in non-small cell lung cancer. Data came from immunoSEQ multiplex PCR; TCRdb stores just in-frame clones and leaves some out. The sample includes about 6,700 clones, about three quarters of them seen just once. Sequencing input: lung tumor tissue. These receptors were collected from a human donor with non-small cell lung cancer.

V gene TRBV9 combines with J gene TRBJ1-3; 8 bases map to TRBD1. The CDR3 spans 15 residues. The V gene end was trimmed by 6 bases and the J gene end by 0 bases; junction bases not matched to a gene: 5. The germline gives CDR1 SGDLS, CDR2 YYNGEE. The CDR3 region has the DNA TGTGCCAGCACCGGCGGGACAGGCTCTGGAAACACCATATATTTT. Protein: CASTGGTGSGNTIYF.

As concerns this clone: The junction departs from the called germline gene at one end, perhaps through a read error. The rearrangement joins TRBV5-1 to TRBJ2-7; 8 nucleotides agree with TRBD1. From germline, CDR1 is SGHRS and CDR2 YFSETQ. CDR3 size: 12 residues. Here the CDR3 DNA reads TGCGCCAGCAGCTTGGAAGGCAGGGGGCGCGTTTTC. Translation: CASSLEGRGRVF.

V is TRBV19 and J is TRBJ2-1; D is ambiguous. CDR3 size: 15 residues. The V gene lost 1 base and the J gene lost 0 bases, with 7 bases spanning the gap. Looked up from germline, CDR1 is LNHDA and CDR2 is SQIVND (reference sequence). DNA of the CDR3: TGTGCCAGTAGTATAGGTCCGAGCTCCTACAATGAGCAGTTCTTC. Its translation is CASSIGPSSYNEQFF.

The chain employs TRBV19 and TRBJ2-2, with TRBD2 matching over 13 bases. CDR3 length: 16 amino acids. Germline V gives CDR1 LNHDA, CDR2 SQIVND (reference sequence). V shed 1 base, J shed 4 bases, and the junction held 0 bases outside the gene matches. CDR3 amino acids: CASSIGTSGSTGELFF. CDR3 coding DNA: TGTGCCAGTAGTATAGGGACTAGCGGGAGCACCGGGGAGCTGTTTTTT.

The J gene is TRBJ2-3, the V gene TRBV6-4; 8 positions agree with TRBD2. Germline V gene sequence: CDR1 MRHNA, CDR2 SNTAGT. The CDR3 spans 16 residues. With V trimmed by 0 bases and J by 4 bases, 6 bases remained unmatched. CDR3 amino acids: CASSDSVSGGADTQYF. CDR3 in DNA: TGTGCCAGCAGTGACTCGGTCAGCGGGGGAGCAGATACGCAGTATTTT.

This CDR3 reads CASSFGGTSVSEQFF. CDR3 bases: TGTGCCAGCAGCTTTGGCGGGACTAGCGTTAGTGAGCAGTTCTTC. The chain employs TRBV5-4 and TRBJ2-1, with 10 bases fitting TRBD2. V dropped 2 bases and J dropped 9; count of bases not matched to a gene: 8. The CDR3 spans 15 residues. Germline values: CDR1 SGHNT, CDR2 YYREEE (reference sequence).

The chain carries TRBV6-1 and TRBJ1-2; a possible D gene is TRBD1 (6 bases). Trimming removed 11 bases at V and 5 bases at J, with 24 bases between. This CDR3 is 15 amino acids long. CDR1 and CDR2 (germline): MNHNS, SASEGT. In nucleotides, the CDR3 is TGTGCCCGCATAGGGGGGGGGTTGTCGCTTTATGGCTACACCTTC. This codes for CARIGGGLSLYGYTF.

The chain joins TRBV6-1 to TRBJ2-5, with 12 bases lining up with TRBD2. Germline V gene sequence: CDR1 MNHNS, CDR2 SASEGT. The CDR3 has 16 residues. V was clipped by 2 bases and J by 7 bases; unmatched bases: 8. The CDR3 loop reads CASSELAGGPEGTQYF. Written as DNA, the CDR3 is TGTGCCAGCAGTGAACTAGCGGGGGGGCCTGAAGGGACCCAGTACTTC.

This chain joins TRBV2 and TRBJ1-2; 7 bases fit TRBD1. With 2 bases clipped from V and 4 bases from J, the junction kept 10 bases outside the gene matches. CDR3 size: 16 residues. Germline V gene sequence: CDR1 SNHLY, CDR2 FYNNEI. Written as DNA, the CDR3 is TGTGCCAGCAGTGAATGGGGACAGTCAAGCCTCTATGGCTACACCTTC. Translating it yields CASSEWGQSSLYGYTF. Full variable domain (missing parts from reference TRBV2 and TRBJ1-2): EPEVTQTPSHQVTQMGQEVILRCVPISNHLYFYWYRQILGQKVEFLVSFYNNEISEKSEIFDDQFSVERPDGSNFTLKIRSTKLEDSAMYFCASSEWGQSSLYGYTFGSGTRLTVV.

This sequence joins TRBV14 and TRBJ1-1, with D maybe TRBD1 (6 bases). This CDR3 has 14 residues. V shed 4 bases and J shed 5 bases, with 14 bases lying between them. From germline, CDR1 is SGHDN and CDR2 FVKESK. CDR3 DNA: TGTGCCAGCAGCCGGCCACAGGGAAGAACTGAAGCTTTCTTT. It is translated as CASSRPQGRTEAFF.

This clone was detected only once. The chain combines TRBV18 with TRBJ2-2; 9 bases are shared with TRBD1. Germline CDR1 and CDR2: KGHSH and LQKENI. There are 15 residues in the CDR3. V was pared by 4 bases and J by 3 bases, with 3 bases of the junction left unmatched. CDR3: CASSRRDRDTGELFF. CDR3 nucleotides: TGTGCCAGCTCACGCCGGGACAGGGACACCGGGGAGCTGTTTTTT.

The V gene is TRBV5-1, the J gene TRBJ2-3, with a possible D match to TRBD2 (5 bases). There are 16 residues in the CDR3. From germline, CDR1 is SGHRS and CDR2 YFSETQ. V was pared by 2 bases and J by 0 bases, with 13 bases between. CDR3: CASSFGSDWSTDTQYF. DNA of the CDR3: TGCGCCAGCAGCTTTGGCTCGGACTGGAGCACAGATACGCAGTATTTT.

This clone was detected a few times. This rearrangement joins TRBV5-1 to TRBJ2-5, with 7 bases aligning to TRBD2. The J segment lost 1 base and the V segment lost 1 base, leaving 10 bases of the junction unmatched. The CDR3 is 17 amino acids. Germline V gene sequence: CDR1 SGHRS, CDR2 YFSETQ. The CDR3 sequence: CASSLLLGAGSQETQYF. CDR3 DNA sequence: TGCGCCAGCAGCTTGCTCCTTGGAGCGGGGAGCCAAGAGACCCAGTACTTC.

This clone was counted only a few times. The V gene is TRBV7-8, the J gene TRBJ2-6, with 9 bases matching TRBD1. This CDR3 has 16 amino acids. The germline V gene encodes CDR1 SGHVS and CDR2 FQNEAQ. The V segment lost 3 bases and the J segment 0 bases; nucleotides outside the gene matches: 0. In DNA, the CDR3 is TGTGCCAGCAGCTTGGGACAGGGCTCTGGGGCCAACGTCCTGACTTTC. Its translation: CASSLGQGSGANVLTF.

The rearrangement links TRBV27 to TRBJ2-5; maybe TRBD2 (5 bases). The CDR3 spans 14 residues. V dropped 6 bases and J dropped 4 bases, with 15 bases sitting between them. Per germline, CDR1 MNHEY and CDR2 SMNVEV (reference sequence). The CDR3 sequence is CASRSGRSGETQYF. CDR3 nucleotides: TGTGCCAGCAGATCTGGGAGATCTGGAGAGACCCAGTACTTC.